The present TCR beta chain was sequenced within a study of T cell repertoires in cytomegalovirus infection. TCRdb fed the reads into MiXCR, producing one record per CDR3 protein. The sample gives approximately 550,000 distinct CDR3 sequences, 16% of which show up once; more than 20% is in the top ten. Regarding the study as a whole: Frequencies of public TCR beta families were cumulated, and this identified carriers of CMV plus the relevant HLA.

Germline V gene sequence: CDR1 MGHRA, CDR2 YSYEKL. This CDR3 comprises 13 residues. Trimming shortened V by 5 bases and J by 5 bases, and 10 bases separated the two germline ends. Remarks on this clonotype: Antigen: not known.

V and J are TRBV4-1 and TRBJ1-5; no clear D. The sequencing sample was made of CD8+ T cells from PBMCs. This TCR was sampled from a human donor in good health (CMV status not recorded). Some clones in this sample may be carry-over from other donors' samples. Written as DNA, the CDR3 is TGCGCCAGCAGCTTAGGACCCCATCAGCCCCAGCATTTT. It codes for CASSLGPHQPQHF.